These T cell receptor beta chains were read from a single sample in a study of lymphopenia after photon versus proton radiotherapy. Using immunoSEQ multiplex PCR, the repertoire was profiled, and TCRdb retains in-frame clones only, with some absent. The data contain over 35,000 clones, over 80% of them seen just once; the ten biggest clones take up 20% to 25%. Source: peripheral blood, taken from a patient treated with proton-based radiotherapy. The receptors stem from a woman in her 70s with pancreatic cancer. CDR3s include the opening cysteine and the closing phenylalanine or tryptophan. The order of the fields is CDR3 protein, CDR3 DNA, V gene, D gene, J gene, clone size. A D gene is named only where the DNA matches it firmly. Size values are once, few and many counts, or a class for expanded clones, and some rows have none.

CDR3aa: CASSLRDRGDYGYTF
CDR3nt: TGCGCCAGCAGCTTAAGGGACAGAGGGGACTATGGCTACACCTTC
v_gene: TRBV5-1
d_gene: TRBD1
j_gene: TRBJ1-2
abundance: .

CDR3aa: CASSRTGGTEAFF
CDR3nt: TGTGCCAGCAGCCGGACAGGGGGCACTGAAGCTTTCTTT
v_gene: TRBV11-3
d_gene: TRBD1
j_gene: TRBJ1-1
abundance: .

CDR3aa: CASLSSRGYEQYF
CDR3nt: TGTGCCAGCTTATCCTCCCGGGGCTACGAGCAGTACTTC
v_gene: TRBV28
d_gene: .
j_gene: TRBJ2-7
abundance: .

CDR3aa: CASSLVGGRLTEAFF
CDR3nt: TGTGCCAGCAGCTTGGTAGGGGGGCGGCTGACTGAAGCTTTCTTT
v_gene: TRBV5-6
d_gene: .
j_gene: TRBJ1-1
abundance: .

CDR3aa: CASSFEVRTGEANEQFF
CDR3nt: TGTGCCAGCAGTTTCGAGGTCCGGACAGGGGAAGCAAATGAGCAGTTCTTC
v_gene: TRBV27
d_gene: TRBD1
j_gene: TRBJ2-1
abundance: .

CDR3aa: CSVGKNTEAFF
CDR3nt: TGCAGCGTGGGTAAGAACACTGAAGCTTTCTTT
v_gene: TRBV29-1
d_gene: .
j_gene: TRBJ1-1
abundance: .

CDR3aa: CASSPAGPTGHEQYF
CDR3nt: TGCGCCAGCAGTCCAGCGGGACCAACGGGGCACGAGCAGTACTTC
v_gene: TRBV5-1
d_gene: TRBD2
j_gene: TRBJ2-7
abundance: .

CDR3aa: CASSQRVDAKNIQYF
CDR3nt: TGTGCCAGCTCACAAAGGGTCGACGCCAAAAACATTCAGTACTTC
v_gene: TRBV18
d_gene: .
j_gene: TRBJ2-4
abundance: .

CDR3aa: CASSSGQDAHTEAFF
CDR3nt: TGTGCCAGCAGCTCGGGACAGGACGCGCATACTGAAGCTTTCTTT
v_gene: TRBV11-3
d_gene: TRBD1
j_gene: TRBJ1-1
abundance: .

CDR3aa: CASSLLGGTGEGETQYF
CDR3nt: TGTGCCAGCAGCTTATTAGGGGGGACCGGGGAAGGGGAGACCCAGTACTTC
v_gene: TRBV7-2
d_gene: .
j_gene: TRBJ2-5
abundance: few

CDR3aa: CASSQNNEQFF
CDR3nt: TGCGCCAGCAGCCAAAACAATGAGCAGTTCTTC
v_gene: TRBV5-1
d_gene: .
j_gene: TRBJ2-1
abundance: .

CDR3aa: CASSLPGLAGGETQYF
CDR3nt: TGTGCCAGCAGCTTACCGGGACTAGCGGGAGGGGAGACCCAGTACTTC
v_gene: TRBV7-9
d_gene: TRBD2
j_gene: TRBJ2-5
abundance: .

CDR3aa: CASRTRTGGYNEQFF
CDR3nt: TGTGCCAGCAGAACCCGGACAGGGGGGTACAATGAGCAGTTCTTC
v_gene: TRBV6-5
d_gene: TRBD1
j_gene: TRBJ2-1
abundance: .

CDR3aa: CATGPDLPGELFF
CDR3nt: TGTGCCACCGGACCGGACCTGCCCGGGGAGCTGTTTTTT
v_gene: TRBV28
d_gene: .
j_gene: TRBJ2-2
abundance: .

CDR3aa: CASSEVGTSTDTQYF
CDR3nt: TGTGCCAGCAGTGAAGTCGGGACAAGCACAGATACGCAGTATTTT
v_gene: TRBV6-1
d_gene: .
j_gene: TRBJ2-3
abundance: once

CDR3aa: CASSPRRLAELDTQYF
CDR3nt: TGTGCCAGCTCACCCCGAAGACTAGCGGAATTAGATACGCAGTATTTT
v_gene: TRBV18
d_gene: TRBD2
j_gene: TRBJ2-3
abundance: .

CDR3aa: CSVEKSAYEQYF
CDR3nt: TGCAGCGTTGAAAAGAGTGCCTACGAGCAGTACTTC
v_gene: TRBV29-1
d_gene: .
j_gene: TRBJ2-7
abundance: .

CDR3aa: CASSQDMNRGAEAFF
CDR3nt: TGCGCCAGCAGCCAAGATATGAACAGGGGCGCTGAAGCTTTCTTT
v_gene: TRBV4-3
d_gene: TRBD1
j_gene: TRBJ1-1
abundance: once

CDR3aa: CASSLGGSNSPLHF
CDR3nt: TGTGCCAGCAGCTTAGGGGGGTCGAATTCACCCCTCCACTTT
v_gene: TRBV11-2
d_gene: .
j_gene: TRBJ1-6
abundance: few

CDR3aa: CASSFSRTEGRKETQYF
CDR3nt: TGTGCCAGCAGCTTTTCCCGAACGGAGGGCCGCAAAGAGACCCAGTACTTC
v_gene: TRBV7-2
d_gene: .
j_gene: TRBJ2-5
abundance: .

CDR3aa: CASSRDRDTEAFF
CDR3nt: TGTGCCAGCTCACGAGACAGGGACACTGAAGCTTTCTTT
v_gene: TRBV18
d_gene: TRBD1
j_gene: TRBJ1-1
abundance: .

CDR3aa: CASSLVRLSNTEAFF
CDR3nt: TGTGCCAGCAGCTTGGTTCGGTTGTCGAACACTGAAGCTTTCTTT
v_gene: TRBV5-6
d_gene: .
j_gene: TRBJ1-1
abundance: .

CDR3aa: CASSVPGQGASEQFF
CDR3nt: TGTGCCAGCAGTGTTCCGGGACAGGGGGCAAGTGAGCAGTTCTTC
v_gene: TRBV6-5
d_gene: TRBD1
j_gene: TRBJ2-1
abundance: once

CDR3aa: CASSEDLRSGGTQYF
CDR3nt: TGTGCCAGCAGTGAAGATTTGCGGTCCGGGGGGACCCAGTACTTC
v_gene: TRBV2
d_gene: .
j_gene: TRBJ2-5
abundance: .

CDR3aa: CATSRDLASGRNGEQFF
CDR3nt: TGTGCCACCAGCAGAGATCTTGCTAGCGGGAGGAATGGTGAGCAGTTCTTC
v_gene: TRBV15
d_gene: TRBD2
j_gene: TRBJ2-1
abundance: .

CDR3aa: CASRFGEQGLYF
CDR3nt: TGTGCCAGCAGATTTGGGGAACAGGGTTTGTACTTC
v_gene: TRBV2
d_gene: .
j_gene: TRBJ2-7
abundance: once

CDR3aa: CASSQTGTGYTEAFF
CDR3nt: TGCGCCAGCAGCCAAACTGGGACAGGGTATACTGAAGCTTTCTTT
v_gene: TRBV4-3
d_gene: TRBD1
j_gene: TRBJ1-1
abundance: .

CDR3aa: CASKQGGSTEAFF
CDR3nt: TGTGCCAGCAAACAGGGGGGTAGCACTGAAGCTTTCTTT
v_gene: TRBV25-1
d_gene: TRBD1
j_gene: TRBJ1-1
abundance: .

CDR3aa: CSVDSSGRRNEQFF
CDR3nt: TGCAGCGTTGACAGTAGCGGGAGGAGGAATGAGCAGTTCTTC
v_gene: TRBV29-1
d_gene: TRBD2
j_gene: TRBJ2-1
abundance: once

CDR3aa: CASSPPNTGQGVPLTYEQYF
CDR3nt: TGTGCCAGCAGCCCACCTAACACGGGACAGGGGGTCCCACTAACCTACGAGCAGTACTTC
v_gene: TRBV7-8
d_gene: TRBD1
j_gene: TRBJ2-7
abundance: .

CDR3aa: CASSWDRAYEQYF
CDR3nt: TGTGCCAGCAGTTGGGACCGAGCCTACGAGCAGTACTTC
v_gene: TRBV6-6
d_gene: .
j_gene: TRBJ2-7
abundance: once

CDR3aa: CASLNLTYRREGGETQYF
CDR3nt: TGTGCCAGCCTGAACTTAACCTACCGAAGGGAAGGAGGTGAGACCCAGTACTTC
v_gene: TRBV21-1
d_gene: .
j_gene: TRBJ2-5
abundance: .

CDR3aa: CASSVGTAYGSLHF
CDR3nt: TGTGCCAGCAGCGTGGGCACGGCGTACGGATCCCTCCACTTT
v_gene: TRBV5-6
d_gene: .
j_gene: TRBJ1-6
abundance: .

CDR3aa: CASSLTAGKVNEQFF
CDR3nt: TGTGCCAGCAGTTTGACAGCGGGAAAGGTAAATGAGCAGTTCTTC
v_gene: TRBV28
d_gene: TRBD2
j_gene: TRBJ2-1
abundance: .

CDR3aa: CASSIPQEKNTEAFF
CDR3nt: TGTGCCAGCAGTATCCCACAGGAAAAGAACACTGAAGCTTTCTTT
v_gene: TRBV28
d_gene: .
j_gene: TRBJ1-1
abundance: .

CDR3aa: CSASWEEAFF
CDR3nt: TGCAGTGCCAGCTGGGAGGAAGCTTTCTTT
v_gene: TRBV20-1
d_gene: .
j_gene: TRBJ1-1
abundance: .

CDR3aa: CASSLSTGAGYNEQFF
CDR3nt: TGCGCCAGCAGCTTGAGCACGGGAGCGGGGTACAATGAGCAGTTCTTC
v_gene: TRBV5-1
d_gene: TRBD2
j_gene: TRBJ2-1
abundance: .

CDR3aa: CASSALLRTAVNYGYTF
CDR3nt: TGTGCCAGCAGTGCCCTTCTGAGGACAGCAGTAAACTATGGCTACACCTTC
v_gene: TRBV6-1
d_gene: .
j_gene: TRBJ1-2
abundance: .

CDR3aa: CASSLTGQGFTGELFF
CDR3nt: TGTGCCAGCAGCTTAACGGGCCAGGGTTTCACCGGGGAGCTGTTTTTT
v_gene: TRBV7-2
d_gene: .
j_gene: TRBJ2-2
abundance: .

CDR3aa: CASRPAGDQPYNEQFF
CDR3nt: TGTGCCAGTAGACCAGCGGGAGACCAGCCCTACAATGAGCAGTTCTTC
v_gene: TRBV19
d_gene: TRBD2
j_gene: TRBJ2-1
abundance: once

CDR3aa: CASSHRGEQFF
CDR3nt: TGTGCCAGCAGCCATCGAGGGGAGCAGTTCTTC
v_gene: TRBV7-9
d_gene: .
j_gene: TRBJ2-1
abundance: .